The 4 T cell receptor beta chains reported below all come from one sample, sequenced in a study of cytomegalovirus exposure and HLA in healthy donors. The PCR had 60 Vbeta and 13 Jbeta primers. TCRdb keeps only in-frame clones here, not all; method: immunoSEQ multiplex PCR. The sample records approximately 190,000 clones, under 90% being singletons. The sequenced sample was PBMCs. All receptors come from a boy between 2 and 10 years old in good health and CMV-seronegative.

The gene calls are TRBV5-1 and TRBJ1-4, with D hard to call. V was cut by 0 bases and J by 7 bases, with 10 bases left in between. The CDR3 runs 14 residues. CDR1 SGHRS and CDR2 YFSETQ come from the germline V gene. The CDR3 DNA reads as TGCGCCAGCAGCTTGGGTCCAGAGGGTGAAAAACTGTTTTTT. This encodes CASSLGPEGEKLFF.

This chain links TRBV28 with TRBJ2-4, with no clear D. CDR3 length: 15 amino acids. The germline gives CDR1 MDHEN, CDR2 SYDVKM. The V end lost 4 bases, the J end lost 0 bases, and 10 bases lay between the germline ends. The CDR3 sequence is CASSYRGVAKNIQYF. The CDR3 DNA reads TGTGCCAGCAGTTATCGAGGAGTAGCCAAAAACATTCAGTACTTC. Full variable domain (rest looked up from reference TRBV28 and TRBJ2-4): DVKVTQSSRYLVKRTGEKVFLECVQDMDHENMFWYRQDPGLGLRLIYFSYDVKMKEKGDIPEGYSVSREKKERFSLILESASTNQTSMYLCASSYRGVAKNIQYFGAGTRLSVL.

The chain links TRBV6-5 to TRBJ1-2; 8 nucleotides line up with TRBD1. CDR3 length equals 14 residues. The junction had 4 bases not matched to a gene; V was cut back by 7 bases and J by 0 bases. Germline V CDR1 and CDR2: MNHEY, SVGAGI. CDR3 in amino acids: CASNTGGSNYGYTF. CDR3 nucleotides: TGTGCCAGCAACACAGGGGGATCTAACTATGGCTACACCTTC.

The chain combines TRBV10-2 with TRBJ2-5, with 10 bases lining up with TRBD2. Germline values: CDR1 WSHSY, CDR2 SAAADI. With V trimmed by 3 bases and J by 5 bases, 3 bases remained unmatched. This CDR3 region has 14 residues. The CDR3 DNA sequence: TGCGCCAGCAGTGACCTAGCGGGGGACGAGACCCAGTACTTC. Protein product: CASSDLAGDETQYF.